This TCR beta chain was recorded in a study of siplizumab effects on memory and regulatory T cells. Sequencing used immunoSEQ multiplex PCR; TCRdb keeps in-frame clones, though not all of them. The sample shows tens of thousands of clones, roughly 96% of them seen only once. The sequencing input was naive CD4+ T cells sorted from blood. The TCR was taken from a human donor in good health.

The CDR3 nucleotides read TGTGCCAGCAGCTCCCCGGGGCTCACAGATACGCAGTATTTT. This translates into CASSSPGLTDTQYF. This rearrangement joins TRBV7-3 to TRBJ2-3, with D perhaps TRBD1 or TRBD2 (5 bases each). CDR1 is SGHTA, CDR2 FQGTGA, per germline. V lost 4 bases and J 2 bases, leaving 10 bases between the germline ends. The CDR3 spans 14 residues.